The next 24 T cell receptor beta chains were all read from a single sample in a study of T cells in Graves' hyperthyroidism and ophthalmopathy. It was RNA transcripts that yielded the amplified TCR beta CDR3 regions. Initially, a first-round RT-PCR of the TCR CDR3 employed the HTBI primer set. Using its own MiXCR run on the multiplex PCR reads, TCRdb lists one record per CDR3 protein. Here the sample spans under 250,000 distinct CDR3 sequences, approximately 16% being singletons. Sequencing input: blood. These receptors were obtained from a woman between 45 and 65 years old with Graves' hyperthyroidism.

This clonotype was seen more than once but under ten times. V and J are TRBV12-3 or TRBV12-4 and TRBJ2-1, with TRBD2 matching 8 bases. The CDR3 contains 15 residues. V lost 6 bases to trimming and J lost 7 bases; unmatched junction nucleotides: 11. CDR3 coding DNA: TGTGCCAGCAGCCTCCAGCGGGAGAGGTCTAATGAGCAGTTCTTC. Translated, it gives CASSLQRERSNEQFF.

This clonotype has ten or more counts. The V and J genes are TRBV2 and TRBJ2-3; 7 bases line up with TRBD2. Germline V CDR1 and CDR2: SNHLY, FYNNEI. The length of the CDR3 is 14 residues. J lost 0 bases, V lost 5 bases, and 2 bases had no gene match. DNA for the CDR3: TGTGCCAGCAGTCGGGGAGGGAGCACAGATACGCAGTATTTT. Protein: CASSRGGSTDTQYF. Using reference TRBV2 and TRBJ2-3 for the parts outside the CDR3, the full variable domain is EPEVTQTPSHQVTQMGQEVILRCVPISNHLYFYWYRQILGQKVEFLVSFYNNEISEKSEIFDDQFSVERPDGSNFTLKIRSTKLEDSAMYFCASSRGGSTDTQYFGPGTRLTVL.

This clonotype was found many times. Here the CDR3 DNA reads TGCAGCGTTGCAGGCGGGACGCGCCAAGAGACCCAGTACTTC. Translation: CSVAGGTRQETQYF. The gene calls are TRBV29-1 and TRBJ2-5; D might be TRBD2 (6 bases). Germline V gene data show CDR1 as SQVTM and CDR2 as ANQGSEA. There are 14 residues in the CDR3. Trimming stripped 4 bases from V and 1 base from J, with 13 bases between.

This clonotype was counted between two and nine times. The junction does not match germline at one end; this may be a read error. The rearrangement joins TRBV7-9 to TRBJ2-1, with TRBD2 matching 9 bases. CDR1 SEHNR and CDR2 FQNEAQ come from the germline V gene (reference sequence). The CDR3 consists of 14 residues. Here the CDR3 reads CATSGRSPYNEQFF. CDR3 DNA: TGTGCCACCAGCGGGAGGAGTCCCTACAATGAGCAGTTCTTC.

This clonotype was recorded many times. The chain recombines TRBV28 with TRBJ2-5; weak D call: TRBD1 (6 bases). This CDR3 region has 12 residues. V was cut by 5 bases and J by 7 bases, with 11 bases left in between. CDR1 is MDHEN and CDR2 is SYDVKM in the germline V gene. Here the CDR3 reads CASSNRVATQYF. The CDR3 DNA is TGTGCCAGCAGTAACAGGGTGGCGACCCAGTACTTC.

This clonotype was found many times. The chain joins TRBV3-1 to TRBJ2-7; no clear D gene. This CDR3 region has 12 residues. Germline V gene data show CDR1 as LGHDT and CDR2 as YNNKEL (reference sequence). V was pared by 3 bases and J by 0 bases, with 3 bases between. The CDR3 loop is CASSQASYEQYF. The DNA of the CDR3 is TGTGCCAGCAGCCAGGCCTCCTACGAGCAGTACTTC.

The chain combines TRBV19 with TRBJ1-2; D ambiguous. The germline V gene encodes CDR1 LNHDA and CDR2 SQIVND (reference sequence). With 2 bases removed from V and 5 bases from J, the gap between germline ends came to 9 bases. The CDR3 consists of 13 residues. The CDR3 nucleotides read TGTGCCAGTAGTATAACCCATCTGTATGGCTACACCTTC. It yields the protein CASSITHLYGYTF.

This clonotype was recorded many times. The genes are TRBV9 and TRBJ2-1; a weak D match, TRBD2 (7 bases). Trimming removed 0 bases from V and 6 bases from J, with 10 bases in between. Germline CDR1 is SGDLS and CDR2 is YYNGEE. The length of the CDR3 is 14 residues. The CDR3 is CASSVEGGSNEQFF. The DNA of the CDR3 is TGTGCCAGCAGCGTAGAGGGGGGGAGCAATGAGCAGTTCTTC.

This clonotype has at least ten counts. The chain uses TRBV11-2 and TRBJ2-5; no firm D call. The germline CDR1 and CDR2 sequences are SGHAT and FQNNGV. The CDR3 sequence is 13 residues long. Between the trimmed V and J ends, which lost 5 bases and 5 bases, there was a span of 12 bases. In DNA form, the CDR3 reads TGTGCCAGCAGCCGGCCCTCCGGGGAGACCCAGTACTTC. Its translation is CASSRPSGETQYF. The whole variable domain, filled in from reference TRBV11-2 and TRBJ2-5, reads EAGVAQSPRYKIIEKRQSVAFWCNPISGHATLYWYQQILGQGPKLLIQFQNNGVVDDSQLPKDRFSAERLKGVDSTLKIQPAKLEDSAVYLCASSRPSGETQYFGPGTRLLVL.

The chain carries TRBV3-1 and TRBJ1-5; the D gene is possibly TRBD1 (6 bases). Germline-derived CDR1 and CDR2 are LGHDT and YNNKEL (reference sequence). This CDR3 has 14 residues. V was trimmed by 4 bases and J by 9 bases, leaving 16 bases between them. The CDR3 spells CASSPPGEVGPQHF. For the CDR3, the DNA is TGTGCCAGCAGCCCACCAGGGGAGGTGGGGCCCCAGCATTTT.

The chain links TRBV11-2 to TRBJ1-3; D gene unclear. Germline V gives CDR1 SGHAT, CDR2 FQNNGV. V lost 0 bases and J 8 bases, leaving 14 bases between the germline ends. The CDR3 length is 15 residues. This CDR3 is CASSLDHSYRYTIYF. DNA for the CDR3: TGTGCCAGCAGCTTAGACCACAGCTACCGCTACACCATATATTTT.

This clonotype was observed once. The J gene is TRBJ2-5, the V gene TRBV5-1, with 14 bases aligning to TRBD2. The V gene's germline CDR1 is SGHRS and CDR2 YFSETQ. The CDR3 is made up of 16 amino acids. The V gene end was trimmed by 4 bases and the J gene end by 2 bases; junction bases not matched to a gene: 4. CDR3 sequence (DNA): TGCGCCAGCAGCCCGGGACTAGCGGGGGTTCAAGAGACCCAGTACTTC. The encoded protein is CASSPGLAGVQETQYF.

This clonotype has at least ten counts. The chain employs TRBV30 and TRBJ2-7; D may correspond to TRBD1 or TRBD2 (6 bases each). CDR1 is GTSNPN and CDR2 is SVGIG in the germline V gene (reference sequence). The CDR3 is 14 amino acids. The germline V and J ends were trimmed by 1 base and 5 bases, with 15 bases remaining between them. The CDR3 coding sequence is TGTGCCTGGAGTGGGGGGGCTCTGATAGACGAGCAGTACTTC. This encodes CAWSGGALIDEQYF.

This clonotype has a count of ten or more. The rearrangement joins TRBV6-5 to TRBJ2-5; TRBD2 matches 7 bases. V was pared by 0 bases and J by 5 bases, with 9 bases of the junction left unmatched. This CDR3 comprises 16 residues. The germline V gene encodes CDR1 MNHEY and CDR2 SVGAGI. CDR3: CASSYSGGVIVETQYF. The CDR3 DNA reads TGTGCCAGCAGTTACTCGGGGGGGGTGATTGTGGAGACCCAGTACTTC.

This clonotype was seen repeatedly, ten times or more. This chain uses TRBV20-1 with TRBJ2-7; TRBD2 aligns across 8 bases. CDR3 length: 14 amino acids. Germline loops: CDR1 DFQATT, CDR2 SNEGSKA (reference sequence). Germline trimming cut 7 bases from V and 0 bases from J; bases unmatched to any gene: 8. The CDR3 is CSVIGSGGSYEQYF. DNA of the CDR3: TGCAGTGTCATAGGGAGCGGGGGCTCCTACGAGCAGTACTTC.

This clonotype was detected only a few times. The chain recombines TRBV27 with TRBJ1-2; unclear D gene. With 2 bases removed from V and 8 bases from J, the gap between germline ends came to 9 bases. CDR1 and CDR2 from the germline V gene are MNHEY and SMNVEV (reference sequence). The CDR3 loop spans 12 amino acids. CDR3 region: CASSLRTEGYTF. Written as DNA, the CDR3 is TGTGCCAGCAGTTTAAGGACGGAGGGCTACACCTTC.

This chain joins TRBV28 and TRBJ2-1; 12 bases are shared with TRBD2. CDR1 is MDHEN, CDR2 SYDVKM, per germline. Trimming removed 6 bases from V and 12 bases from J; junction bases left unmatched: 6. The CDR3 sequence is 13 residues long. As DNA, the CDR3 is TGTGCCAGCAGCCCCCCTAGCGGGAGGGCGCAGTTCTTC. Translating gives CASSPPSGRAQFF.

This clonotype was seen repeatedly, ten times or more. This chain links TRBV27 with TRBJ2-7, with D hard to call. Germline values: CDR1 MNHEY, CDR2 SMNVEV (reference sequence). Trimming cost V 8 bases and J 1 base, with 12 bases left between them. The CDR3 contains 13 residues. CDR3 sequence reads: CASGKRASYEQYF. In DNA form, the CDR3 reads TGTGCCAGCGGGAAACGGGCTTCCTACGAGCAGTACTTC.

The rearrangement joins TRBV9 to TRBJ2-7, with TRBD2 matching 11 bases. Germline trimming cut 0 bases from V and 0 bases from J; bases unmatched to any gene: 8. Looked up from germline, CDR1 is SGDLS and CDR2 is YYNGEE. The CDR3 covers 18 residues. The chain's CDR3 is CASSVGPPTSGGSYEQYF. The DNA of the CDR3 is TGTGCCAGCAGCGTAGGCCCTCCAACTAGCGGGGGCTCCTACGAGCAGTACTTC.

The gene calls are TRBV7-2 and TRBJ2-5; D is possibly TRBD2 (6 bases). Per germline, CDR1 SGHTA and CDR2 FQGNSA. Deletions cut 1 base from V and 9 bases from J, with 15 bases between. The CDR3 runs to 14 residues. The CDR3 sequence: CASSLGGPGEAQYF. The CDR3 coding sequence is TGTGCCAGCAGCTTAGGGGGACCGGGGGAGGCCCAGTACTTC.

This clonotype has at least ten counts. V usage is TRBV29-1 and J usage is TRBJ2-7; 8 nucleotides agree with TRBD1. Germline V gene lookup returns CDR1 SQVTM and CDR2 ANQGSEA. This CDR3 is 14 amino acids long. The V segment lost 4 bases and the J segment 3 bases; nucleotides outside the gene matches: 8. CDR3 nucleotides: TGCAGCGTTGCCGGGACAGGCGGTTTCTACGAGCAGTACTTC. It translates to CSVAGTGGFYEQYF.

The rearrangement joins TRBV19 to TRBJ2-7; weak D call: TRBD1 (5 bases). Germline V gene lookup returns CDR1 LNHDA and CDR2 SQIVND (reference sequence). V was shortened by 1 base and J by 4 bases, with 20 bases between the two germline ends. CDR3 length: 17 residues. CDR3 nucleotide sequence: TGTGCCAGTAGTATAGGCCTTGGGTCAGCCCAGGGTTACGAGCAGTACTTC. This gives the protein CASSIGLGSAQGYEQYF. Filled out from reference TRBV19 and TRBJ2-7, the complete variable domain reads DGGITQSPKYLFRKEGQNVTLSCEQNLNHDAMYWYRQDPGQGLRLIYYSQIVNDFQKGDIAEGYSVSREKKESFPLTVTSAQKNPTAFYLCASSIGLGSAQGYEQYFGPGTRLTVT.

This clonotype was observed at least ten times. This sequence joins TRBV28 and TRBJ1-1; perhaps TRBD1 as D (6 bases). The germline CDR1 and CDR2 sequences are MDHEN and SYDVKM. V lost 8 bases and J 8 bases, leaving 33 bases between the germline ends. The CDR3 sequence is 18 residues long. Written as DNA, the CDR3 is TGTGCCAGCCGAGCCTCCTACTTAACCAAAATAACAGGGTTCGAAGCTTTCTTT. It encodes CASRASYLTKITGFEAFF.

This clonotype was detected ten times or more. CDR3 residues: CSVNQGATEAFF. The CDR3 coding sequence is TGCAGCGTTAATCAGGGTGCCACTGAAGCTTTCTTT. The V gene is TRBV29-1, the J gene TRBJ1-1, with D perhaps TRBD1 (5 bases). Trimming removed 5 bases from V and 4 bases from J, with 11 bases in between. The CDR3 runs 12 residues. CDR1 is SQVTM and CDR2 is ANQGSEA in the germline V gene. Drawing the rest from reference TRBV29-1 and TRBJ1-1, the complete variable domain is SAVISQKPSRDICQRGTSLTIQCQVDSQVTMMFWYRQQPGQSLTLIATANQGSEATYESGFVIDKFPISRPNLTFSTLTVSNMSPEDSSIYLCSVNQGATEAFFGQGTRLTVV.